The TCR beta chain under discussion was sequenced for a study of T cell repertoires in cytomegalovirus infection. Background on the study: CMV infection and matching HLA type were both indicated by public TCR beta signatures.

The CDR3 has 14 amino acids. V lost 6 bases and J 4 bases, leaving 13 bases between the germline ends. Germline V gene sequence: CDR1 MNHEY, CDR2 SVGAGI. MiXCR, applied by TCRdb to the reads, yields one record per CDR3 protein. The table includes roughly 80,000 distinct CDR3 sequences, roughly a quarter detected once. This clonotype was seen only a few times. Antigen unknown. General observations from the study: Using cumulative public TCR beta family frequency, the authors identified those who carried CMV together with the relevant HLA. Predominance within the ex vivo response was attributable to HLA-C-restricted CMV-specific TCR beta clonotypes.

The chain links TRBV6-5 to TRBJ1-5; D gene uncertain. The specimen was CD8+ T cells from cultured PBMCs, collected from culture after CMV antigen stimulation. The clonotype originates from a human donor in good health (CMV status not recorded). Some clones in this sample may be carry-over from other donors' samples. This CDR3 reads CASRPQEPNQPQHF. CDR3 nucleotides: TGTGCCAGCAGGCCTCAGGAGCCTAATCAGCCCCAGCATTTT.